This T cell receptor (beta chain) was recovered during a study of shared clonotypes between healthy human individuals. Study conclusions and caveats: Naive subsets typically showed greater estimated richness than memory subsets.

CDR3 length: 15 amino acids. Deletions cut 2 bases from V and 2 bases from J, with 13 bases between. Germline CDR1 MDHEN, CDR2 SYDVKM. Details on this clone: Its antigen is not known.

As handled by the study authors: ImmunoSEQ output held junction-only sequences without quality scores, so filtering differed. Produced via immunoSEQ multiplex PCR; TCRdb's table is partial and in-frame only. V, J and clone size were drawn from that table, and D and trimming were deduced from the DNA. The profile shows about 960,000 clones, 70% to 85% of them singletons. The chain employs TRBV28 and TRBJ2-7; either TRBD1 or TRBD2 may fit D (5 bases each). Sequenced: memory CD4+ T cells sorted from blood. Subset defined: CD45RA-negative fraction. This receptor was taken from a man aged 18-30 years in good health. CDR3: CASSLVRVGTYEQYF. The CDR3 DNA sequence: TGTGCCAGCAGTTTAGTCAGGGTCGGGACCTACGAGCAGTACTTC. Supplemented by reference TRBV28 and TRBJ2-7, the full variable domain reads DVKVTQSSRYLVKRTGEKVFLECVQDMDHENMFWYRQDPGLGLRLIYFSYDVKMKEKGDIPEGYSVSREKKERFSLILESASTNQTSMYLCASSLVRVGTYEQYFGPGTRLTVT.